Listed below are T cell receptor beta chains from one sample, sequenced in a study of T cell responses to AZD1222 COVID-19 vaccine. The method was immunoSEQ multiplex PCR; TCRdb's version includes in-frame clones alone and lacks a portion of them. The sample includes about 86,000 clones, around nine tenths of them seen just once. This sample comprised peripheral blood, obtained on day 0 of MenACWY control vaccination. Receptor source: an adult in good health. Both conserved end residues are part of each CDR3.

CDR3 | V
CALGGVPSSYEQYF | TRBV28
CASSLQGLYAFF | TRBV28
CASSEAWGQNQPQHF | TRBV2
CASSLQFGGYGYTF | TRBV28
CASSLGLAYSGSTIYF | TRBV5-6
CASSFQGGLEEAFF | TRBV28
CASSKLGGYNEKLFF | TRBV19
CASSYSQQGRTSTDTQYF | TRBV6-2/TRBV6-3
CASSLDRASYEQYF | TRBV11-2
CASSAGVEKLFF | TRBV19
CASSLVRGVKETQYF | TRBV7-9
CASSPSGERVPYGYTF | TRBV7-2
CASSLEQLHNEQFF | TRBV11-2
CAWSLKDGVNQPQHF | TRBV30
CASSLGGGNEKLFF | TRBV7-2
CATSRAGDNQPQHF | TRBV15
CASRGGGQGARGYGYTF | TRBV5-1
CASSLEGGGGYTF | TRBV5-1
CASSPGYRDNEKLFF | TRBV5-1
CASRSTGAVNTEAFF | TRBV14
CASSWAGTGGFYEQYF | TRBV5-1
CASSKSALSGGELFF | TRBV19
CASSLEGQSYGYTF | TRBV7-2
CASSIASWSYSPLHF | TRBV19